Listed here is a single T cell receptor (beta chain). These data originate in a study of T cell changes during pregnancy in multiple sclerosis. TCRdb's copy holds only in-frame clones and misses some; the assay was immunoSEQ multiplex PCR. This table holds about 73,000 clones, around 92% found once. The origin of this receptor is a female donor in good health, enrolled as a control in a pregnancy study. The sequencing here drew on peripheral blood, taken in the third trimester of pregnancy.

DNA for the CDR3: TGCGCCAGCAGTGAAAGGGACAGGGTGAACACTGAAGCTTTCTTT. It codes for CASSERDRVNTEAFF. The chain couples TRBV10-2 to TRBJ1-1; the match to TRBD1 covers 9 bases. V lost 3 bases, J lost 0 bases, and 2 bases stayed unmatched. CDR1 is WSHSY and CDR2 is SAAADI in the germline V gene. The CDR3 has 15 residues.